The present T cell receptor beta chain was sequenced within a study of monozygotic twins with inflammatory bowel disease. This CDR3 is 16 amino acids long. CDR1 is LNHDA, CDR2 SQIVND, per germline (reference sequence). TCRdb re-called the 5' RACE reads and gives one entry per CDR3 protein, without DNA. This listing includes over 150,000 distinct CDR3 sequences. Findings and limits, study-wide: IBD patients had lower TCRbeta diversity (inverse Simpson) than healthy co-twins. Repertoire similarity was not found to differ between concordant and discordant twins, possibly from limited power. Some repertoire variability may stem from patients' differing immunosuppressive treatments. Ultimately, a single strong signal or clonotype associated with IBD was not supported.

A remark on this clonotype: What it binds is not known.

Specimen: blood. This chain connects TRBV19 to TRBJ1-2; TCRdb's D call, TRBD1, is unchecked because there is no DNA. The TCR originated in a human donor with ulcerative colitis or Crohn's disease, or a healthy co-twin of an affected twin (not recorded which). This chain's CDR3 is CASRIQGPDLFYGYTF. Combining the CDR3 with reference TRBV19 and TRBJ1-2 gives the whole variable domain DGGITQSPKYLFRKEGQNVTLSCEQNLNHDAMYWYRQDPGQGLRLIYYSQIVNDFQKGDIAEGYSVSREKKESFPLTVTSAQKNPTAFYLCASRIQGPDLFYGYTFGSGTRLTVV.